Below are 9 T cell receptor beta chains sequenced from a single sample in a study of T cell changes during pregnancy in multiple sclerosis. Measured with immunoSEQ multiplex PCR; TCRdb has only the in-frame clones, and not every one. The table records tens of thousands of clones, 80% to 90% of them present only once. The sequencing used CD4+ T cells from peripheral blood mononuclear cells, collected before pregnancy. The receptors shown here come from a female donor with multiple sclerosis, enrolled in a pregnancy study.

The V and J genes are TRBV5-1 and TRBJ1-1, with D perhaps TRBD1 (6 bases). Germline CDR1 reads SGHRS; CDR2 reads YFSETQ. Trimming removed 2 bases at V and 3 bases at J, with 11 bases between. The CDR3 is 14 amino acids. This CDR3 reads CASSLGQRDTEAFF. CDR3 coding DNA: TGCGCCAGCAGCTTAGGACAGAGGGACACTGAAGCTTTCTTT.

J is TRBJ2-7 and V is TRBV7-6, with D perhaps matching TRBD2 (6 bases). The CDR3 is 13 amino acids. From germline, CDR1 is SGHVS and CDR2 FNYEAQ. With 5 bases removed from V and 1 base from J, the gap between germline ends came to 9 bases. The CDR3 loop reads CASSRELSYEQYF. In DNA form, the CDR3 reads TGTGCCAGCAGCCGGGAGCTGTCCTACGAGCAGTACTTC.

This clone was counted only a few times. V and J are TRBV11-2 and TRBJ2-2; maybe TRBD1 (5 bases). This CDR3 has 16 amino acids. Trimming left V 2 bases short and J 4 bases short, with 14 bases between. Germline V gene data show CDR1 as SGHAT and CDR2 as FQNNGV. In DNA, the CDR3 is TGTGCCAGCAGCTTAAGGGGCGTCCGCCTCACCGGGGAGCTGTTTTTT. Amino acid sequence: CASSLRGVRLTGELFF.

V and J are TRBV5-8 and TRBJ2-1; 15 bases line up with TRBD2. The CDR3 loop spans 17 amino acids. The germline gives CDR1 SGHTS, CDR2 YDEGEE. The trim removed 4 bases at V and 4 bases at J, leaving 6 bases unmatched. In DNA, the CDR3 is TGTGCCAGCAGCCCTACAGGGACTAGCGGGGGGTACAATGAGCAGTTCTTC. The encoded protein is CASSPTGTSGGYNEQFF. Drawing the rest from reference TRBV5-8 and TRBJ2-1, the complete variable domain is EAGVTQSPTHLIKTRGQQATLRCSPISGHTSVYWYQQALGLGLQFLLWYDEGEERNRGNFPPRFSGRQFPNYSSELNVNALELEDSALYLCASSPTGTSGGYNEQFFGPGTRLTVL.

The gene calls are TRBV18 and TRBJ2-7, with 9 bases fitting TRBD1. Germline lookup yields CDR1 KGHSH and CDR2 LQKENI. V lost 3 bases to trimming and J lost 3 bases; unmatched junction nucleotides: 3. The CDR3 sequence is 14 residues long. Here the CDR3 reads CASSPPTGGYEQYF. CDR3 bases: TGTGCCAGCTCACCCCCGACAGGGGGCTACGAGCAGTACTTC.

This clone was seen a few times. The chain recombines TRBV7-9 with TRBJ1-2; no reliable D call. The CDR3 extends over 14 amino acids. Germline assignment: CDR1 SEHNR and CDR2 FQNEAQ (reference sequence). The V and J ends lost 0 bases and 7 bases respectively, with 12 bases between them. CDR3 DNA: TGTGCCAGCAGCTTAGCGACCGGAGCTATTGGCTACACCTTC. It is translated as CASSLATGAIGYTF.

This rearrangement joins TRBV5-1 to TRBJ1-2; possible D gene TRBD1, 5 bases. CDR3 length equals 14 residues. The V and J ends lost 1 base and 5 bases respectively, with 12 bases between them. CDR1 and CDR2 (germline): SGHRS, YFSETQ. CDR3 coding DNA: TGCGCCAGCAGCTTGTTGGGGACTGGGTATGGCTACACCTTC. This encodes CASSLLGTGYGYTF.

This chain uses TRBV7-8 with TRBJ2-7; tentative D call: TRBD2 (6 bases). The CDR3 contains 17 residues. CDR1 and CDR2 (germline): SGHVS, FQNEAQ. Trimming removed 2 bases at V and 0 bases at J, with 17 bases between. In DNA form, the CDR3 reads TGTGCCAGCAGCTTACGGTCCGTTGGGGGGAGCTCCTACGAGCAGTACTTC. It yields the protein CASSLRSVGGSSYEQYF.

This CDR3 is CASSVAPRDTQYF. As DNA, the CDR3 is TGTGCCAGCAGCGTAGCACCACGGGATACGCAGTATTTT. This chain links TRBV9 with TRBJ2-3; D remains unclear. Trimming left V 0 bases short and J 6 bases short, with 8 bases between. Per germline, CDR1 SGDLS and CDR2 YYNGEE. The CDR3 is 13 residues long.